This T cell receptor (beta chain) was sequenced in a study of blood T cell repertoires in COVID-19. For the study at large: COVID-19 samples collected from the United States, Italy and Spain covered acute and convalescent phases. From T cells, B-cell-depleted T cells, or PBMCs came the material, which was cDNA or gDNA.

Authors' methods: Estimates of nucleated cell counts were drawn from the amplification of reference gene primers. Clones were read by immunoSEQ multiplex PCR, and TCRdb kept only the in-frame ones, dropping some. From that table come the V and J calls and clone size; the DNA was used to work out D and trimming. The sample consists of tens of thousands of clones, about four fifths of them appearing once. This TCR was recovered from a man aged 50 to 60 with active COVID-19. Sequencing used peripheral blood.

The CDR3 sequence is CASSQDEEETQYF. The CDR3 DNA reads TGCGCCAGCAGCCAAGATGAGGAAGAGACCCAGTACTTC. V is TRBV4-1 and J is TRBJ2-5, with D hard to call. Germline values: CDR1 MGHRA, CDR2 YSYEKL. This CDR3 is 13 amino acids long. The germline V and J ends were trimmed by 0 bases and 3 bases, with 5 bases remaining between them.